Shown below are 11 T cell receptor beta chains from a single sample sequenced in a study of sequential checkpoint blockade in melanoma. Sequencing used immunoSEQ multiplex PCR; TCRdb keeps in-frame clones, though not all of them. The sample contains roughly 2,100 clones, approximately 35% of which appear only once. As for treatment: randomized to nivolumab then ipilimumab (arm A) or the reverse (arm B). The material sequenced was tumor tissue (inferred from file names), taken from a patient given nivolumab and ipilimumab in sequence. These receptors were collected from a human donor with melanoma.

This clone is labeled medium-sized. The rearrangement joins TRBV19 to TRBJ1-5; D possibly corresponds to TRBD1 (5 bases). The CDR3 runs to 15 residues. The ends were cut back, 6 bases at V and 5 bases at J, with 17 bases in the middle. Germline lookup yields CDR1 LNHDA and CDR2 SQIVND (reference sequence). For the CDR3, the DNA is TGTGCCAGTAGCCAGGGCCCGCCCTTACATCAGCCCCAGCATTTT. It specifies CASSQGPPLHQPQHF. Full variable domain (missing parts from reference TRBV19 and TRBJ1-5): DGGITQSPKYLFRKEGQNVTLSCEQNLNHDAMYWYRQDPGQGLRLIYYSQIVNDFQKGDIAEGYSVSREKKESFPLTVTSAQKNPTAFYLCASSQGPPLHQPQHFGDGTRLSIL.

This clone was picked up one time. The CDR3 loop reads CASSSSVMNTEAFF. CDR3 sequence (DNA): TGCGCCAGCAGCAGCTCCGTTATGAACACTGAAGCTTTCTTT. The chain is built from TRBV5-1 and TRBJ1-1, with D uncertain. CDR1 and CDR2 from the germline V gene are SGHRS and YFSETQ. V was pared by 4 bases and J by 0 bases, with 10 bases between. This CDR3 contains 14 residues.

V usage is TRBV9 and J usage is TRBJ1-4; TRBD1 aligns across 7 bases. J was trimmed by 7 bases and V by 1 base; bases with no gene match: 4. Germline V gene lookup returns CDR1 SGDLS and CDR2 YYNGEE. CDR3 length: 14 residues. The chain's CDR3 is CASSVTGVAEKLFF. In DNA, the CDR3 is TGTGCCAGCAGCGTAACAGGGGTTGCTGAAAAACTGTTTTTT.

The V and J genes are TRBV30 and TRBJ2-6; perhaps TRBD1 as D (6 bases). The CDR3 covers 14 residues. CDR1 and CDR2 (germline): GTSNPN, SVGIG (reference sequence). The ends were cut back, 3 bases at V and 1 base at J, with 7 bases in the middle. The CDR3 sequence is CAWSRGSGANVLTF. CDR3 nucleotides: TGTGCCTGGAGCAGGGGATCTGGGGCCAACGTCCTGACTTTC.

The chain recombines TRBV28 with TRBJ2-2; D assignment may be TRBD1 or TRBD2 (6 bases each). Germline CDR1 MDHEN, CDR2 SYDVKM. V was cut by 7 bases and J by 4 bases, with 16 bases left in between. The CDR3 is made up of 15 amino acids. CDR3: CASTSGAVGTGELFF. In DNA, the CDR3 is TGTGCCAGCACCTCGGGGGCGGTAGGCACCGGGGAGCTGTTTTTT.

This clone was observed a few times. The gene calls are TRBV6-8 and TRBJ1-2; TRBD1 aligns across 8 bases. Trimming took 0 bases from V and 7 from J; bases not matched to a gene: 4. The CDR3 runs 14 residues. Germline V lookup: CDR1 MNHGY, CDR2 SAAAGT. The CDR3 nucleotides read TGTGCCAGCAGTTACTCGCAGGGGGCAGGTGGCTACACCTTC. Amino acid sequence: CASSYSQGAGGYTF.

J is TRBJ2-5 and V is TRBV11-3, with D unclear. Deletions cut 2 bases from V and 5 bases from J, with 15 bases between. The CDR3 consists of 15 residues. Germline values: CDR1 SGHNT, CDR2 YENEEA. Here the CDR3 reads CASSLISGGVETQYF. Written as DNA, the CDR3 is TGTGCCAGCAGCTTAATCTCAGGTGGGGTGGAGACCCAGTACTTC.

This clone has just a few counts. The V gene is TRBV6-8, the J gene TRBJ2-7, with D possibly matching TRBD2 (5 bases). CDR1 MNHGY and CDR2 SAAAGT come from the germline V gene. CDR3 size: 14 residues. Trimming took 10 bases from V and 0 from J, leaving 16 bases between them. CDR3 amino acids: CATSRGINSYEQYF. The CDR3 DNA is TGTGCCACTTCAAGAGGGATAAACTCCTACGAGCAGTACTTC.

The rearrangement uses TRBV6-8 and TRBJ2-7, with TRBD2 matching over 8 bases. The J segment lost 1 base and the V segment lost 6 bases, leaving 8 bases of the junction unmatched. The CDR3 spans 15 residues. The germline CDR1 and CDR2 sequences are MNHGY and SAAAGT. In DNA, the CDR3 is TGTGCCAGCAGGTTCTCGCGGGAGGTTTCCTACGAGCAGTACTTC. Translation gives CASRFSREVSYEQYF.

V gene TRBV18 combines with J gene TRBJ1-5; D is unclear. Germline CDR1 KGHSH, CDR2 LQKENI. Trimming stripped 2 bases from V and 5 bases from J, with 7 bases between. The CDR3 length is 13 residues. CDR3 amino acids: CASSPGRDQPQHF. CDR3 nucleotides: TGTGCCAGCTCACCAGGGCGAGATCAGCCCCAGCATTTT.

CDR3 nucleotides: TGTGCCAGCAGCTCAGCCGGGGTCCTCGCCAATCAGCCCCAGCATTTT. Translated, it gives CASSSAGVLANQPQHF. The J gene is TRBJ1-5, the V gene TRBV7-1; D is unresolved. TRBV7-1 belongs to the ORF category, with a function that is uncertain. This CDR3 has 16 residues. V lost 0 bases and J 3 bases, leaving 12 bases between the germline ends.